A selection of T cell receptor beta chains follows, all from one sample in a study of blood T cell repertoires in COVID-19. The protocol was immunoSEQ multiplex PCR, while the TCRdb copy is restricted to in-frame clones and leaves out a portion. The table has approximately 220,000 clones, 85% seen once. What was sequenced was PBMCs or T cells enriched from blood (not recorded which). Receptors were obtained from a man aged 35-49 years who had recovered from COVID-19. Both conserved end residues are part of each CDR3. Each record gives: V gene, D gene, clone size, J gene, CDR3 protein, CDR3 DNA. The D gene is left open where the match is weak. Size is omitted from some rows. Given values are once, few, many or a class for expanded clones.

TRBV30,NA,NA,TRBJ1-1,CAWSGQPGTGYTEAFF,TGTGCCTGGAGCGGACAGCCCGGGACCGGATACACTGAAGCTTTCTTT
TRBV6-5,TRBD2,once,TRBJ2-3,CASTIAGGATDTQYF,TGTGCCAGCACCATAGCGGGAGGTGCCACAGATACGCAGTATTTT
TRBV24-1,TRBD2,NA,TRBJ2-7,CATSDHQCGTSGRGSYEQYF,TGTGCCACCAGTGATCACCAGTGCGGGACTAGCGGGAGAGGATCCTACGAGCAGTACTTC
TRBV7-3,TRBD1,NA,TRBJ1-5,CASSATGTGQPQHF,TGTGCCAGCAGCGCGACAGGGACCGGACAGCCCCAGCATTTT
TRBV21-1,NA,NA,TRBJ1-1,CASSAGTVVKNTEAFF,TGTGCCAGCAGCGCTGGGACAGTCGTAAAGAACACTGAAGCTTTCTTT
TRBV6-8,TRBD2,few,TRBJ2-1,CASSYLRTSGLVNEQFF,TGTGCCAGCAGTTACCTCCGGACTAGCGGGTTAGTAAATGAGCAGTTCTTC
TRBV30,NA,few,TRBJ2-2,CAWTKRELNTGELFF,TGTGCCTGGACAAAACGGGAGTTGAACACCGGGGAGCTGTTTTTT
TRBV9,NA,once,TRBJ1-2,CASSLAVSPDYGYTF,TGTGCCAGCAGCCTCGCCGTTAGCCCGGACTATGGCTACACCTTC
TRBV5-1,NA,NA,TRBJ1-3,CASSPAGAGNTIYF,TGCGCCAGCAGCCCGGCAGGGGCTGGAAACACCATATATTTT
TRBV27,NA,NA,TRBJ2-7,CASSLSAGNPHEQYF,TGTGCCAGCAGTTTGTCGGCAGGGAATCCCCACGAGCAGTACTTC
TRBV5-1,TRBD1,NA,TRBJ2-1,CASSLGARGYNEQFF,TGCGCCAGCAGCTTGGGGGCCAGGGGGTACAATGAGCAGTTCTTC
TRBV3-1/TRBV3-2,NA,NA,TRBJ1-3,CAALGAGNTIYF,TGTGCCGCCCTCGGGGCTGGAAACACCATATATTTT
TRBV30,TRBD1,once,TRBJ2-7,CAWSTGGGPYEQYF,TGTGCCTGGAGTACAGGGGGCGGCCCCTACGAGCAGTACTTC
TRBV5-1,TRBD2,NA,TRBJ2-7,CASSSGLEVSGEQYF,TGCGCCAGCAGCTCGGGACTAGAGGTTTCCGGCGAGCAGTACTTC
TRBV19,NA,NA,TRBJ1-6,CASSKRTVPGGSSYNSPLHF,TGTGCCAGTAGTAAGCGGACGGTGCCAGGAGGTAGCTCCTATAATTCACCCCTCCACTTT
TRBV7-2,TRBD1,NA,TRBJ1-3,CASSPRDSSGNTIYF,TGTGCCAGCAGCCCTCGGGACAGCTCTGGAAACACCATATATTTT
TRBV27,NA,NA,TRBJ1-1,CASSLSTGSNTEAFF,TGTGCCAGCAGTTTATCCACAGGCTCGAACACTGAAGCTTTCTTT
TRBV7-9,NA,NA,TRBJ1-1,CASSLESSRGAFF,TGTGCCAGCAGCTTAGAATCTTCCCGGGGGGCTTTCTTT
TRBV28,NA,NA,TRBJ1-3,CASSPGTPGNTIYF,TGTGCCAGCAGTCCCGGGACTCCAGGAAACACCATATATTTT
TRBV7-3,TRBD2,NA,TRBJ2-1,CASSSGLAGVNEQFF,TGTGCCAGCAGCTCTGGACTAGCGGGAGTCAATGAGCAGTTCTTC
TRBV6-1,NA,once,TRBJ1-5,CASSERFSVGVGSQPQHF,TGTGCCAGCAGTGAACGTTTTAGTGTGGGTGTGGGCAGTCAGCCCCAGCATTTT
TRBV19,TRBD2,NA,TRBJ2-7,CASSTIAGDYEQYF,TGTGCCAGTAGTACCATAGCGGGAGACTACGAGCAGTACTTC
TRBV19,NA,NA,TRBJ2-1,CASSIVWGEWQFF,TGTGCCAGTAGTATAGTCTGGGGAGAGTGGCAGTTCTTC
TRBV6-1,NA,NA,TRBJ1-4,CASSEAGGEKLFF,TGTGCCAGCAGTGAGGCAGGTGGGGAAAAACTGTTTTTT
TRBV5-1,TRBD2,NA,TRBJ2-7,CASSLIPSGGSYEQYF,TGCGCCAGCAGCTTGATCCCTAGCGGGGGCTCCTACGAGCAGTACTTC
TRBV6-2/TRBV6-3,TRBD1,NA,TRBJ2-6,CASSPGDRGSGANVLTF,TGTGCCAGCAGCCCCGGGGACAGGGGTAGTGGGGCCAACGTCCTGACTTTC
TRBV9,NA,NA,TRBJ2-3,CASNPTGGERAGTQYF,TGTGCCAGCAATCCCACAGGGGGGGAGAGGGCAGGTACGCAGTATTTT
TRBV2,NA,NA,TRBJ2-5,CASSGLSEETQYF,TGTGCCAGCAGTGGCTTATCGGAAGAGACCCAGTACTTC
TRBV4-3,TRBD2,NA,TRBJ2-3,CASSPDGTSGRVNTQYF,TGCGCCAGCAGCCCAGACGGGACTAGCGGGAGGGTGAATACGCAGTATTTT
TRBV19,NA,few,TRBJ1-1,CASSMLQNTEAFF,TGTGCCAGTAGTATGTTACAGAACACTGAAGCTTTCTTT
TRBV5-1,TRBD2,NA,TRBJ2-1,CASSLGVTSGNYNEQFF,TGCGCCAGCAGCTTGGGGGTGACTAGCGGGAACTATAATGAGCAGTTCTTC
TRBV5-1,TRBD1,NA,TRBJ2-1,CASSLGPQGAHEQFF,TGCGCCAGCAGCTTGGGGCCCCAGGGGGCCCATGAGCAGTTCTTC
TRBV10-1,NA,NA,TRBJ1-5,CASSELQGQPQHF,TGCGCCAGCAGTGAGTTACAGGGCCAGCCCCAGCATTTT
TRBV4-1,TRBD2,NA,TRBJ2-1,CASSQGEGVNYNEQFF,TGCGCCAGCAGCCAAGGGGAGGGAGTAAACTACAATGAGCAGTTCTTC
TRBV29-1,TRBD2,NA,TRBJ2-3,CSVPLAGGQNTQYF,TGCAGCGTGCCACTAGCGGGAGGGCAGAATACGCAGTATTTT
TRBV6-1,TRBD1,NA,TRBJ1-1,CASSENRGPEGAFF,TGTGCCAGCAGTGAAAACAGGGGCCCCGAGGGAGCTTTCTTT
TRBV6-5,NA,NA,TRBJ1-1,CASSYQGQGTEAFF,TGTGCCAGCAGTTATCAGGGCCAAGGCACTGAAGCTTTCTTT
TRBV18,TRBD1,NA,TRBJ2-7,CASSPTRDRSNEQYF,TGTGCCAGCTCACCAACCCGGGACAGGTCTAACGAGCAGTACTTC
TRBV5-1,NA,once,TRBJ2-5,CASSPGGPPSETQYF,TGCGCCAGCAGCCCCGGGGGACCCCCCTCCGAGACCCAGTACTTC
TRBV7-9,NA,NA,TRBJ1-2,CASSQADYGYTF,TGTGCCAGCAGCCAAGCGGACTATGGCTACACCTTC
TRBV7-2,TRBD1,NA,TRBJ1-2,CASSSDRADYGYTF,TGTGCCAGCAGCTCCGACAGGGCCGACTATGGCTACACCTTC
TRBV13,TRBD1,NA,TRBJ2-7,CASSGEESRDREDEQYF,TGTGCCAGCAGCGGCGAAGAAAGCAGGGACAGGGAAGACGAGCAGTACTTC
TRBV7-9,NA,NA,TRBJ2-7,CASSPRRNAGYEQYF,TGTGCCAGCAGCCCCCGCCGGAACGCGGGCTACGAGCAGTACTTC